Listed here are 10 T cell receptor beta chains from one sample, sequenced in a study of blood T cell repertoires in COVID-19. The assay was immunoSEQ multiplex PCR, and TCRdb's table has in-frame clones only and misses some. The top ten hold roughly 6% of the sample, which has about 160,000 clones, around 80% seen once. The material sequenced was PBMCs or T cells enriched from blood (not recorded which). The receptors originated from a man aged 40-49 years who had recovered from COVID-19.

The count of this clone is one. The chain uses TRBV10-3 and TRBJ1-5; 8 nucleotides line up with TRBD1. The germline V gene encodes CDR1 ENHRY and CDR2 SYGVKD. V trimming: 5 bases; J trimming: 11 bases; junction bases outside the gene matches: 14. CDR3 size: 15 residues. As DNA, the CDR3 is TGTGCCATCAGTTCCGGGACAGGCTCCATCTGGGCCCAGCATTTT. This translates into CAISSGTGSIWAQHF.

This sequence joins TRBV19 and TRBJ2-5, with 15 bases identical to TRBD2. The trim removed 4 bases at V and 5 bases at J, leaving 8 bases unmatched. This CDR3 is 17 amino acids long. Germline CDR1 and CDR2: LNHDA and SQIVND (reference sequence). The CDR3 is CASSTGTSGGLAETQYF. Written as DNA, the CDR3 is TGTGCCAGTAGTACCGGGACTAGCGGGGGGCTTGCGGAGACCCAGTACTTC. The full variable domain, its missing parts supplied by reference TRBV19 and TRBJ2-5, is DGGITQSPKYLFRKEGQNVTLSCEQNLNHDAMYWYRQDPGQGLRLIYYSQIVNDFQKGDIAEGYSVSREKKESFPLTVTSAQKNPTAFYLCASSTGTSGGLAETQYFGPGTRLLVL.

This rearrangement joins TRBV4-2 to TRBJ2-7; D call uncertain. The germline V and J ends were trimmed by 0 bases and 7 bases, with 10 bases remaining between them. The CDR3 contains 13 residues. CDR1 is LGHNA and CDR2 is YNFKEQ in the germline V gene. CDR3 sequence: CASSQDSWREQYV. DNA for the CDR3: TGTGCCAGCAGCCAAGACAGTTGGCGGGAGCAGTACGTC.

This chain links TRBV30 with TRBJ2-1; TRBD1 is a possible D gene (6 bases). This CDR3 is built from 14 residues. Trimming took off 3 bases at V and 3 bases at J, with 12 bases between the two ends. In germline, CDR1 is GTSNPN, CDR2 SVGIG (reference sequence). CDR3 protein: CAWRGTFVYNEQFF. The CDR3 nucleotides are TGTGCCTGGAGAGGGACATTTGTCTACAATGAGCAGTTCTTC.

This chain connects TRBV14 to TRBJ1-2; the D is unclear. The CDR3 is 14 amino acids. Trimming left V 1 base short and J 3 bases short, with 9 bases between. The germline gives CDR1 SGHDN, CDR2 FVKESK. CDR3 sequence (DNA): TGTGCCAGCAGCCAAGCGGGGTGGGACTATGGCTACACCTTC. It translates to CASSQAGWDYGYTF.

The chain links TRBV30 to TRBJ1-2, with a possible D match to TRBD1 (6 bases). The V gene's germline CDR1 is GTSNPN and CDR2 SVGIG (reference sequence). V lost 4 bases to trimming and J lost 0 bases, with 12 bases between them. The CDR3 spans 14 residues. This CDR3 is CAWKTGLSNYGYTF. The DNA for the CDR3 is TGTGCCTGGAAAACAGGGTTATCTAACTATGGCTACACCTTC.

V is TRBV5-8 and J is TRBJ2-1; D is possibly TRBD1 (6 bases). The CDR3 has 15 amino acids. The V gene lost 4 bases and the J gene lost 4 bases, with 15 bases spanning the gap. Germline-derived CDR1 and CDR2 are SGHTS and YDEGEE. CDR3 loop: CASSLRQTGYNEQFF. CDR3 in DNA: TGTGCCAGCAGCCTAAGACAAACAGGGTACAATGAGCAGTTCTTC. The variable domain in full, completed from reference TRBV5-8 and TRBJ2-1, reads EAGVTQSPTHLIKTRGQQATLRCSPISGHTSVYWYQQALGLGLQFLLWYDEGEERNRGNFPPRFSGRQFPNYSSELNVNALELEDSALYLCASSLRQTGYNEQFFGPGTRLTVL.

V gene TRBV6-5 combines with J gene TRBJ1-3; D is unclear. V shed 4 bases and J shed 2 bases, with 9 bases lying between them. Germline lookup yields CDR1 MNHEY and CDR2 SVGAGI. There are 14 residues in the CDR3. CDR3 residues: CASSSAGTGNTIYF. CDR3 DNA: TGTGCCAGCAGTTCGGCAGGAACTGGAAACACCATATATTTT.

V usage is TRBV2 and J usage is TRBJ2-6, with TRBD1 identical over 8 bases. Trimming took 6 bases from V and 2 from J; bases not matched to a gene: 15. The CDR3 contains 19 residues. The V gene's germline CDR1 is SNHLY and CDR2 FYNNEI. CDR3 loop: CASSGRRDRRSPGANVLTF. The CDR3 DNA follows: TGTGCCAGCAGCGGACGACGGGACAGGCGATCCCCTGGGGCCAACGTCCTGACTTTC.

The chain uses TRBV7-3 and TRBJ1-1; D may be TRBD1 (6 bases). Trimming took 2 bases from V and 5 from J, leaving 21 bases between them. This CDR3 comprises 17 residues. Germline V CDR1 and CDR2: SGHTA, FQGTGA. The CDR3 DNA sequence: TGTGCCAGCAGCTTACCACTAGGAGAACAGGGTGAGACTGAAGCTTTCTTT. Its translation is CASSLPLGEQGETEAFF.